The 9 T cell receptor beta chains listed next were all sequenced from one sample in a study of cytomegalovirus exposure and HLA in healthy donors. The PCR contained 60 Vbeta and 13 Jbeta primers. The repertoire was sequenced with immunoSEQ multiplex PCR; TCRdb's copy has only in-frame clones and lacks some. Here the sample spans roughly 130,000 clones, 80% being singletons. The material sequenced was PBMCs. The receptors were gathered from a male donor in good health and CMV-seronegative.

The CDR3 sequence: CASSARTGNQETQYF. CDR3 bases: TGTGCCAGCAGCGCGCGGACAGGAAACCAAGAGACCCAGTACTTC. The chain joins TRBV7-9 to TRBJ2-5, with 7 positions matching TRBD1. Looked up from germline, CDR1 is SEHNR and CDR2 is FQNEAQ (reference sequence). V lost 5 bases to trimming and J lost 0 bases; unmatched junction nucleotides: 6. The CDR3 has 15 residues.

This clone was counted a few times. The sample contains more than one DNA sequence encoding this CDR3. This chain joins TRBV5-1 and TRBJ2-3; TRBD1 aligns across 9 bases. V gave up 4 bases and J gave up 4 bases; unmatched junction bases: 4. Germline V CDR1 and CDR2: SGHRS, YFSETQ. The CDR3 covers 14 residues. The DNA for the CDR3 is TGCGCCAGCAGCACCGGACAGGGGCCAGATACGCAGTATTTT. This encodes CASSTGQGPDTQYF.

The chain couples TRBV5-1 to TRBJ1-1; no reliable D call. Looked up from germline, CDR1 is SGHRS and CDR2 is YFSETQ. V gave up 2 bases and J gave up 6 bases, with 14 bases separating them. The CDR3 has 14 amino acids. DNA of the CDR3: TGCGCCAGCAGCTTACCCCAGGCGGAGGCTGAAGCTTTCTTT. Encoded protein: CASSLPQAEAEAFF.

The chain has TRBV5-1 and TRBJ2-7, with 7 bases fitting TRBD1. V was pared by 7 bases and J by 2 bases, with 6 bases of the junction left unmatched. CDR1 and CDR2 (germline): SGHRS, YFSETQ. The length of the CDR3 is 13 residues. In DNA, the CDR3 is TGCGCCAGCCGCAGGGGGTTCCCCTACGAGCAGTACTTC. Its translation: CASRRGFPYEQYF. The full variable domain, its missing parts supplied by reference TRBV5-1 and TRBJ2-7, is KAGVTQTPRYLIKTRGQQVTLSCSPISGHRSVSWYQQTPGQGLQFLFEYFSETQRNKGNFPGRFSGRQFSNSRSEMNVSTLELGDSALYLCASRRGFPYEQYFGPGTRLTVT.

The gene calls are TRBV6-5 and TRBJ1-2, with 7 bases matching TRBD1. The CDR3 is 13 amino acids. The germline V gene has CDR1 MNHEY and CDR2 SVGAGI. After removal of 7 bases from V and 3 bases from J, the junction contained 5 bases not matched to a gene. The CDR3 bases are TGTGCCAGCAATCCCCAGGGGGACTATGGCTACACCTTC. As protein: CASNPQGDYGYTF.

This chain's CDR3 is CASSPDRGFYGYTF. In nucleotides, the CDR3 is TGTGCCAGCAGCCCGGACCGGGGTTTCTATGGCTACACCTTC. The genes are TRBV7-2 and TRBJ1-2; D not resolved. The length of the CDR3 is 14 residues. Germline CDR1 and CDR2: SGHTA and FQGNSA. V lost 5 bases, J lost 4 bases, and 14 bases lay in between.

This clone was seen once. The CDR3 region is CASSGGADTGELFF. The CDR3 DNA reads TGTGCCAGCAGTGGGGGGGCCGACACCGGGGAGCTGTTTTTT. The V and J genes are TRBV6-5 and TRBJ2-2, with D perhaps matching TRBD2 (7 bases). The CDR3 length is 14 residues. Germline CDR1 and CDR2: MNHEY and SVGAGI. Trimming took off 5 bases at V and 3 bases at J, with 10 bases between the two ends.

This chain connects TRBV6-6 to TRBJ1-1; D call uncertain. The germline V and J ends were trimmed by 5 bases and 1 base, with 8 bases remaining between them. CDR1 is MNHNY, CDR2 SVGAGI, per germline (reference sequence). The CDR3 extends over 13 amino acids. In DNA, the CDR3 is TGTGCCAGCAGTCCCACAGAGAACACTGAAGCTTTCTTT. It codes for CASSPTENTEAFF.

CDR3 sequence reads: CASSPPADYGYTF. CDR3 nucleotide sequence: TGTGCCAGCTCACCACCAGCGGACTATGGCTACACCTTC. The chain uses TRBV18 and TRBJ1-2; D is unresolved. The CDR3 is made up of 13 amino acids. Trimming removed 0 bases from V and 3 bases from J, with 5 bases in between. CDR1 and CDR2 from the germline V gene are KGHSH and LQKENI.